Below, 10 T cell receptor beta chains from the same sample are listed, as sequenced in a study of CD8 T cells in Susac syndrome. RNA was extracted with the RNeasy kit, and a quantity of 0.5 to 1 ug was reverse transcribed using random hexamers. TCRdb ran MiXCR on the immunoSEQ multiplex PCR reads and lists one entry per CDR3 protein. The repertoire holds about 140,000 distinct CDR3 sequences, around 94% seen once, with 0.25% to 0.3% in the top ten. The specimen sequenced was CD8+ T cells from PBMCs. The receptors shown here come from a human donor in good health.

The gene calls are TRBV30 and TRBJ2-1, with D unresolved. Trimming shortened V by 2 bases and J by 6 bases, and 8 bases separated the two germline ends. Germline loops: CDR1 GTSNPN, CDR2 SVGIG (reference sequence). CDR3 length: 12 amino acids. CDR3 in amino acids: CAWSPAGNEQFF. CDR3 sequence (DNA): TGTGCCTGGAGTCCGGCTGGCAATGAGCAGTTCTTC.

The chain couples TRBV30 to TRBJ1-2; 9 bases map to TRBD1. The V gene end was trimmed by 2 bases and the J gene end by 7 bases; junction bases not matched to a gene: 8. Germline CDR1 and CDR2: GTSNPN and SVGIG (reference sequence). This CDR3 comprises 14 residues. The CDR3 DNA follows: TGTGCCTGGAGTTCGGGACAGGGTCTCTCTGGCTACACCTTC. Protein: CAWSSGQGLSGYTF.

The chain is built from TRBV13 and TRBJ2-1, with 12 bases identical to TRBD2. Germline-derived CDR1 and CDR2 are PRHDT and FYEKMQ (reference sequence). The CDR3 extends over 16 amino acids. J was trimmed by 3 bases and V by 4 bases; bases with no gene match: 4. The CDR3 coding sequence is TGTGCCAGCAGCTCAGGACTAGCGGGGAACTACAATGAGCAGTTCTTC. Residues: CASSSGLAGNYNEQFF.

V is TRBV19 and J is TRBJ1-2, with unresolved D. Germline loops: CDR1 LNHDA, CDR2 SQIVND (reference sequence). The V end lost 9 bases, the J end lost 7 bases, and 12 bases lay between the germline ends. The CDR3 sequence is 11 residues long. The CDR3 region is CASTDLRGYTF. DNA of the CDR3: TGTGCCAGCACGGACCTCCGTGGCTACACCTTC.

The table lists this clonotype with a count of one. CDR3 loop: CASSGGRSTDTQYF. CDR3 coding DNA: TGTGCCAGCAGTGGCGGGCGCAGCACAGATACGCAGTATTTT. This rearrangement joins TRBV2 to TRBJ2-3; D might be TRBD2 (5 bases). The CDR3 totals 14 residues. Germline V CDR1 and CDR2: SNHLY, FYNNEI. V was clipped by 4 bases and J by 0 bases, with 8 bases between them.

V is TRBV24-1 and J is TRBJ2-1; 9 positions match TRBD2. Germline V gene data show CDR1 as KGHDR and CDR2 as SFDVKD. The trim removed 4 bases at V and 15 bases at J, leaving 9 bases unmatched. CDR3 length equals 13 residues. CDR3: CATSEITSGWLFF. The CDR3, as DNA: TGTGCCACCAGTGAAATTACTAGCGGGTGGCTGTTCTTC.

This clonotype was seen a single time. The CDR3 spells CASRSLAVNTGELFF. The CDR3 nucleotides are TGCGCCAGCAGATCGCTAGCGGTGAACACCGGGGAGCTGTTTTTT. V and J are TRBV4-1 and TRBJ2-2; TRBD2 agrees at 7 bases. The CDR3 has 15 residues. V lost 6 bases, J lost 1 base, and 5 bases stayed unmatched. CDR1 is MGHRA, CDR2 YSYEKL, per germline.

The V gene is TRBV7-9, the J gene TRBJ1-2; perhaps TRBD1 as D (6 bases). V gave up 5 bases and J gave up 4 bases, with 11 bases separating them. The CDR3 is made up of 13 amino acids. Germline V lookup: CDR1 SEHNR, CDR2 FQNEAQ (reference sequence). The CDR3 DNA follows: TGTGCCAGCAGCGTGGACAGCCTCTATGGCTACACCTTC. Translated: CASSVDSLYGYTF. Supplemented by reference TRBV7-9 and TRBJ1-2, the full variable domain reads DTGVSQNPRHKITKRGQNVTFRCDPISEHNRLYWYRQTLGQGPEFLTYFQNEAQLEKSRLLSDRFSAERPKGSFSTLEIQRTEQGDSAMYLCASSVDSLYGYTFGSGTRLTVV.

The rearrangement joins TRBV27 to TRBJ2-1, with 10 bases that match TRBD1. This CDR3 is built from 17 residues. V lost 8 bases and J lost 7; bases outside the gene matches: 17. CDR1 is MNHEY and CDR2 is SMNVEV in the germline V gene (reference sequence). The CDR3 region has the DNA TGTGCCAGCGGAATAACGAGGGACAGGGGTTCAGGAAATGAGCAGTTCTTC. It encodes CASGITRDRGSGNEQFF.

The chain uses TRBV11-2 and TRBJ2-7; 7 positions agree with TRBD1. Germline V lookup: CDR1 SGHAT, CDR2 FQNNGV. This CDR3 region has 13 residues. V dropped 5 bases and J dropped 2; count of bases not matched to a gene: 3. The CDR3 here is CASSPGTAYEQYF. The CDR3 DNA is TGTGCCAGCAGCCCCGGGACAGCCTACGAGCAGTACTTC.